One sample yielded the 21 T cell receptor beta chains listed below, sequenced in a study of post-analysis software for immune sequencing data. Carried by the TCR beta cDNA libraries were unique molecular identifiers. TCRdb reprocessed the PCR reads via MiXCR and lists one record per CDR3 protein. Of 750,000 to 950,000 distinct CDR3 sequences in the sample, around 50% were seen once. General study results and limits: Elevated frequency relative to controls characterized several TRBV segments in patients, TRBV5-6, TRBV5-1 and TRBV20-1 among them.

The antigens of these receptors remain unknown. Sequencing input: blood. Receptor source: a girl aged 10 to 17 with multiple sclerosis.

This clonotype has just a few counts. This chain joins TRBV12-3 or TRBV12-4 and TRBJ2-7, with 8 bases fitting TRBD1. V shed 3 bases, J shed 2 bases, and the junction held 6 bases outside the gene matches. The CDR3 consists of 15 residues. The CDR3 DNA reads TGTGCCAGCAGTTTTCCGGGACAGGCGGCCTACGAGCAGTACTTC. This codes for CASSFPGQAAYEQYF.

In its sample, this clonotype was seen once. V and J are TRBV5-1 and TRBJ2-3, with 10 bases matching TRBD2. CDR1 and CDR2 from the germline V gene are SGHRS and YFSETQ. V lost 0 bases, J lost 6 bases, and 10 bases stayed unmatched. The length of the CDR3 is 17 residues. The CDR3 DNA follows: TGCGCCAGCAGCTTGGATGGGACTAGCGTTAGCAGCGATACGCAGTATTTT. It codes for CASSLDGTSVSSDTQYF.

This clonotype was counted once. The chain has TRBV5-1 and TRBJ2-1; 13 positions agree with TRBD2. The J call may be incorrect, as the DNA end agrees better with TRBJ2-7. The CDR3 length is 17 residues. The germline V gene has CDR1 SGHRS and CDR2 YFSETQ. CDR3 amino acids: CASSPYQTSGRRYEQYF. The CDR3 DNA sequence: TGCGCCAGCAGCCCCTACCAGACTAGCGGGAGGAGGTACGAGCAGTACTTC.

This clonotype was counted between two and nine times. This chain connects TRBV6-5 to TRBJ1-2; D possibly corresponds to TRBD1 (5 bases). Germline V CDR1 and CDR2: MNHEY, SVGAGI. The length of the CDR3 is 13 residues. Trimming removed 8 bases from V and 6 bases from J, with 16 bases in between. The CDR3 bases are TGTGCCAGCGGCATTAGGGGCCTGGATGGCTACACCTTC. Translating it yields CASGIRGLDGYTF.

In its sample, this clonotype was seen a few times. This chain links TRBV4-1 with TRBJ2-3; 10 bases are shared with TRBD2. V was pared by 3 bases and J by 5 bases, with 5 bases of the junction left unmatched. The germline CDR1 and CDR2 sequences are MGHRA and YSYEKL. The CDR3 consists of 15 residues. The CDR3 protein is CASSHPSGGGDTQYF. In DNA, the CDR3 is TGCGCCAGCAGCCACCCTAGCGGGGGAGGAGATACGCAGTATTTT.

V and J are TRBV9 and TRBJ2-1, with 12 bases lining up with TRBD2. The trim removed 0 bases at V and 8 bases at J, leaving 6 bases unmatched. Germline-derived CDR1 and CDR2 are SGDLS and YYNGEE. The CDR3 runs to 16 residues. The CDR3, as DNA: TGTGCCAGCAGCGTAGGCCCTAGCGGGGGGGCGGATGAGCAGTTCTTC. Protein product: CASSVGPSGGADEQFF.

The chain uses TRBV7-9 and TRBJ2-1, with 8 bases aligning to TRBD2. The DNA end lines up better with TRBJ2-7; the J call may be wrong. The CDR3 runs 16 residues. Germline CDR1 SEHNR, CDR2 FQNEAQ (reference sequence). The CDR3 DNA is TGTGCCGTCTCGGGCGGGGCCCGAACTAGCGGCTACGAGCAGTACTTC. Protein: CAVSGGARTSGYEQYF.

The J gene is TRBJ1-5, the V gene TRBV20-1; a possible D gene is TRBD1 (6 bases). From germline, CDR1 is DFQATT and CDR2 SNEGSKA (reference sequence). Trimming left V 3 bases short and J 2 bases short, with 14 bases between. The length of the CDR3 is 15 residues. CDR3 DNA: TGCAGTGCTAGGGTAGGGGGGAATGGCAATCAGCCCCAGCATTTT. Translating gives CSARVGGNGNQPQHF.

The chain has TRBV20-1 and TRBJ1-2; a weak D match, TRBD1 (5 bases). CDR3 length equals 12 residues. Germline values: CDR1 DFQATT, CDR2 SNEGSKA (reference sequence). Trimming removed 4 bases from V and 4 bases from J, with 10 bases in between. CDR3 in amino acids: CSAKGSPYGYTF. In nucleotides, the CDR3 is TGCAGTGCTAAGGGGAGCCCCTATGGCTACACCTTC.

This clonotype was seen only a few times. This sequence joins TRBV28 and TRBJ1-2; D unclear. The V end was cut by 2 bases, the J end by 7 bases, with 29 bases between. The CDR3 is 19 residues long. Germline values: CDR1 MDHEN, CDR2 SYDVKM. The CDR3 here is CASSLGRHTVISVSRGYTF. The CDR3 DNA reads TGTGCCAGCAGTTTAGGCCGACATACTGTAATCTCGGTATCGCGTGGCTACACCTTC.

The chain combines TRBV5-8 with TRBJ2-1, with D maybe TRBD1 (6 bases). V lost 3 bases, J lost 0 bases, and 16 bases lay in between. The CDR3 runs to 17 residues. Germline assignment: CDR1 SGHTS and CDR2 YDEGEE. The CDR3 DNA reads TGTGCCAGCAGCTCCCGAGGACAGAGATACTCCTACAATGAGCAGTTCTTC. Amino acid sequence: CASSSRGQRYSYNEQFF.

V usage is TRBV18 and J usage is TRBJ2-1; TRBD1 matches 12 bases. The V gene end was trimmed by 2 bases and the J gene end by 0 bases; junction bases not matched to a gene: 5. CDR1 KGHSH and CDR2 LQKENI come from the germline V gene. The CDR3 loop spans 18 amino acids. CDR3 region: CASSPRDRGLSSYNEQFF. CDR3 coding DNA: TGTGCCAGCTCACCAAGGGACAGGGGGCTTAGCTCCTACAATGAGCAGTTCTTC.

This chain joins TRBV20-1 and TRBJ2-7; 9 bases are a match to TRBD1. CDR1 is DFQATT and CDR2 is SNEGSKA in the germline V gene (reference sequence). V dropped 1 base and J dropped 1; count of bases not matched to a gene: 5. CDR3 size: 15 residues. The chain's CDR3 is CSARVGTGSSYEQYF. CDR3 nucleotide sequence: TGCAGTGCTAGAGTTGGGACAGGGTCGTCCTACGAGCAGTACTTC.

The chain is built from TRBV5-5 and TRBJ1-5; D not certain. The CDR3 covers 16 residues. Looked up from germline, CDR1 is SGHKS and CDR2 is YYEKEE (reference sequence). V gave up 0 bases and J gave up 2 bases, with 12 bases separating them. This CDR3 is CASSLVVRSGNQPQHF. The DNA for the CDR3 is TGTGCCAGCAGCTTGGTGGTAAGGAGTGGCAATCAGCCCCAGCATTTT.

The rearrangement uses TRBV7-2 and TRBJ2-1; D unresolved. This CDR3 contains 17 residues. Trimming took off 2 bases at V and 2 bases at J, with 16 bases between the two ends. Per germline, CDR1 SGHTA and CDR2 FQGNSA. In DNA form, the CDR3 reads TGTGCCAGCAGCTTACCCGGCATCGGCAGGACCTACAATGAGCAGTTCTTC. It is translated as CASSLPGIGRTYNEQFF.

The V gene is TRBV29-1, the J gene TRBJ2-3; D is unclear. The CDR3 has 11 amino acids. The V gene's germline CDR1 is SQVTM and CDR2 ANQGSEA. V was clipped by 7 bases and J by 2 bases, with 7 bases between them. CDR3 DNA: TGCAGCGCCGCGTACACAGATACGCAGTATTTT. Translation gives CSAAYTDTQYF.

The chain combines TRBV15 with TRBJ1-6, with D perhaps TRBD1 (6 bases). The CDR3 runs to 17 residues. V was shortened by 0 bases and J by 4 bases, with 13 bases between the two germline ends. Germline lookup yields CDR1 LNHNV and CDR2 YYDKDF (reference sequence). CDR3 coding DNA: TGTGCCACCAGCAGAGATATTGCCAGGGGATATAATTCACCCCTCCACTTT. Translation: CATSRDIARGYNSPLHF.

This chain connects TRBV4-2 to TRBJ2-7, with 7 nucleotides matching TRBD2. Germline V gene lookup returns CDR1 LGHNA and CDR2 YNFKEQ. With 1 base clipped from V and 5 bases from J, the junction kept 17 bases outside the gene matches. CDR3 length equals 18 residues. The CDR3 sequence: CASSQGGQREARLHEQYF. The CDR3 DNA reads as TGTGCCAGCAGCCAAGGGGGCCAACGGGAGGCCAGGCTCCACGAGCAGTACTTC.

The chain carries TRBV12-3 or TRBV12-4 and TRBJ2-7; D is perhaps TRBD1 or TRBD2 (6 bases each). The CDR3 has 14 amino acids. V was shortened by 5 bases and J by 7 bases, with 18 bases between the two germline ends. The CDR3 is CASSPRGTRSEQYF. The CDR3 region has the DNA TGTGCCAGCAGTCCGCGCGGGACACGTTCAGAGCAGTACTTC.

This clonotype was observed a few times. The J gene is TRBJ1-4, the V gene TRBV29-1; D might be TRBD1 (5 bases). This CDR3 is 11 amino acids long. V lost 8 bases and J lost 7, with 11 bases in between. Germline CDR1 reads SQVTM; CDR2 reads ANQGSEA. CDR3 nucleotides: TGCAGCACGCGGGGGGGTGAAAAACTGTTTTTT. The encoded protein is CSTRGGEKLFF.

This sequence joins TRBV5-1 and TRBJ2-7; 7 nucleotides agree with TRBD1. This CDR3 is 15 amino acids long. The junction had 7 bases not matched to a gene; V was cut back by 4 bases and J by 0 bases. From germline, CDR1 is SGHRS and CDR2 YFSETQ. CDR3 DNA sequence: TGCGCCAGCAGCCCACCCCGGGACAGCTCCTACGAGCAGTACTTC. The encoded protein is CASSPPRDSSYEQYF. The whole variable domain, remainder taken from reference TRBV5-1 and TRBJ2-7, is KAGVTQTPRYLIKTRGQQVTLSCSPISGHRSVSWYQQTPGQGLQFLFEYFSETQRNKGNFPGRFSGRQFSNSRSEMNVSTLELGDSALYLCASSPPRDSSYEQYFGPGTRLTVT.